This record looks at one TCR beta chain sequence and its context. Clones were sequenced by immunoSEQ multiplex PCR, and TCRdb holds only the in-frame ones, with some missing. Of about 260,000 clones listed, approximately 80% are singletons. These data originate in a study of blood T cell repertoires in COVID-19. About the study: Donors in the United States, Italy and Spain gave samples during acute or convalescent COVID-19. PBMCs, B-cell-depleted T cells, or T cells provided the cDNA or gDNA that made up the material.

This CDR3 has 15 amino acids. Trimming at V came to 6 bases and at J to 3 bases, leaving 4 bases not matched to a gene. The receptor was isolated from a man in his 60s with acute or convalescent COVID-19. This chain joins TRBV23-1 and TRBJ1-4, with 10 bases lining up with TRBD1. TRBV23-1 is known as an ORF, though its function is uncertain. Sample: peripheral blood. The CDR3 DNA reads as TGCGCCAGCAGCCCGGGACAGGGGCCTAATGAAAAACTGTTTTTT. The encoded protein is CASSPGQGPNEKLFF.